One sample yielded the 9 T cell receptor beta chains listed below, sequenced in a study of cytomegalovirus exposure and HLA in healthy donors. The PCR used 60 Vbeta and 13 Jbeta primers. Generated by immunoSEQ multiplex PCR, the TCRdb table keeps only in-frame clones and is missing some. Here the sample spans 150,000 to 200,000 clones, approximately 80% being singletons. Material for sequencing was PBMCs. The origin of the receptors is a male donor in good health and CMV-seronegative.

This clone was found once. The chain joins TRBV6-1 to TRBJ2-7, with D perhaps matching TRBD2 (6 bases). With 2 bases removed from V and 2 bases from J, the gap between germline ends came to 13 bases. CDR3 length equals 15 residues. In germline, CDR1 is MNHNS, CDR2 SASEGT. The CDR3 loop is CASSESAGLPYEQYF. CDR3 coding DNA: TGTGCCAGCAGTGAAAGTGCGGGACTGCCCTACGAGCAGTACTTC.

This chain connects TRBV19 to TRBJ2-7, with a weak D call TRBD2 (6 bases). The CDR3 covers 16 residues. CDR1 is LNHDA and CDR2 is SQIVND in the germline V gene (reference sequence). The germline V and J ends were trimmed by 7 bases and 2 bases, with 21 bases remaining between them. CDR3 loop: CASTPGDPGAPYEQYF. Written as DNA, the CDR3 is TGTGCCAGTACCCCGGGGGACCCTGGCGCCCCCTACGAGCAGTACTTC.

In this sample, this clone turned up a few times. The chain combines TRBV6-6 with TRBJ1-5, with 8 bases matching TRBD1. Germline-derived CDR1 and CDR2 are MNHNY and SVGAGI (reference sequence). The CDR3 is 16 residues long. Losses at the gene ends were 2 bases for V and 3 bases for J; bases not matched to a gene: 6. The CDR3 region has the DNA TGTGCCAGCAGTTACGACGGGACAGGCTTCAATCAGCCCCAGCATTTT. Protein sequence: CASSYDGTGFNQPQHF.

In this sample, this clone turned up once. The gene calls are TRBV7-2 and TRBJ1-2; 8 bases are a match to TRBD1. CDR3 length: 15 amino acids. J was trimmed by 4 bases and V by 5 bases; bases with no gene match: 9. The germline V gene has CDR1 SGHTA and CDR2 FQGNSA. Here the CDR3 reads CASSTRDRRVYGYTF. The CDR3 nucleotides read TGTGCCAGCAGCACCCGGGACAGGAGAGTCTATGGCTACACCTTC.

The CDR3 nucleotides read TGCGCCAGCAGACCGGCAGCGGGACATTCCCAAGAGACCCAGTACTTC. Translating gives CASRPAAGHSQETQYF. The chain combines TRBV5-1 with TRBJ2-5; D may be TRBD2 (7 bases). The CDR3 totals 16 residues. Trimming took off 5 bases at V and 1 base at J, with 18 bases between the two ends. Germline V gives CDR1 SGHRS, CDR2 YFSETQ.

The V and J genes are TRBV9 and TRBJ2-5; D is undetermined. Matching the DNA end better, TRBJ2-7 makes the J call doubtful. Germline V gene sequence: CDR1 SGDLS, CDR2 YYNGEE. The CDR3 runs 14 residues. DNA for the CDR3: TGTGCCAGCAGCGTAGGGGTGGAGAACTACGAGCAGTACTTC. It specifies CASSVGVENYEQYF.

The V call is TRBV10-3, the J call TRBJ2-5; 8 bases align to TRBD1. The CDR3 consists of 14 residues. Trimming cost V 6 bases and J 3 bases; bases outside gene matches: 6. The germline CDR1 and CDR2 sequences are ENHRY and SYGVKD. The CDR3 DNA follows: TGTGCCATCAGCTGGGGACAGGCGGAAGAGACCCAGTACTTC. This encodes CAISWGQAEETQYF.

This sequence joins TRBV28 and TRBJ2-5; tentative D call: TRBD1 (6 bases). V lost 5 bases and J 7 bases, leaving 17 bases between the germline ends. CDR1 MDHEN and CDR2 SYDVKM come from the germline V gene. CDR3 length: 14 amino acids. Written as DNA, the CDR3 is TGTGCCAGCAGTCCCCAGGGGTGGCTACGGACCCAGTACTTC. Encoded protein: CASSPQGWLRTQYF.

V and J are TRBV7-9 and TRBJ2-3; tentatively, D is TRBD2 (5 bases). The CDR3 has 15 residues. Germline V CDR1 and CDR2: SEHNR, FQNEAQ (reference sequence). Trimming stripped 0 bases from V and 2 bases from J, with 9 bases between. CDR3 in amino acids: CASSLANGVTDTQYF. CDR3 in DNA: TGTGCCAGCAGCTTAGCCAACGGGGTCACAGATACGCAGTATTTT.